Each of the 24 T cell receptor beta chains below was sequenced from the same sample in a study of CD8+CD57+ T cells in acquired aplastic anemia. Profiles of TCR beta VDJ and CDR3 were generated from a genomic DNA template. One entry per CDR3 protein, called by TCRdb with MiXCR from the reads. The top ten hold approximately 1.2% of the sample, which has about 210,000 distinct CDR3 sequences, 30% to 35% seen once. The sample taken for sequencing was sorted CD4+, CD8+, or CD8+CD57+ T cells (not recorded which) from PBMCs. The source of these receptors is a human donor in good health, serving as a control.

As concerns this clonotype: A much larger clone lies one base from this, so it may be a read error. J is TRBJ2-7 and V is TRBV19; D is perhaps TRBD2 (6 bases). V lost 9 bases, J lost 3 bases, and 21 bases lay in between. This CDR3 contains 15 residues. Germline CDR1 and CDR2: LNHDA and SQIVND (reference sequence). The CDR3 bases are TGTGCCAGCAGATGGGGAACGCGGGGCAACTACGAGCAGTACTTC. It encodes CASRWGTRGNYEQYF.

This clonotype was seen many times. V usage is TRBV12-3 or TRBV12-4 and J usage is TRBJ1-1; no definite D call. The CDR3 extends over 14 amino acids. The V end was cut by 4 bases, the J end by 5 bases, with 14 bases between. Here the CDR3 reads CASSSSRGWTEAFF. The DNA for the CDR3 is TGTGCCAGCAGTTCGTCGCGGGGATGGACTGAAGCTTTCTTT.

This rearrangement joins TRBV7-3 to TRBJ1-2, with unresolved D. CDR1 SGHTA and CDR2 FQGTGA come from the germline V gene. Trimming shortened V by 4 bases and J by 0 bases, and 15 bases separated the two germline ends. The CDR3 has 16 residues. CDR3: CASSSIFLCANYGYTF. CDR3 nucleotides: TGTGCCAGCAGCTCTATATTCTTATGTGCTAACTATGGCTACACCTTC.

This chain joins TRBV6-1 and TRBJ2-7, with a tentative D call TRBD1 (7 bases). CDR3 length equals 15 residues. The V end was cut by 3 bases, the J end by 3 bases, with 15 bases between. From germline, CDR1 is MNHNS and CDR2 SASEGT. This chain's CDR3 is CASSDQAGGIYEQYF. The CDR3 DNA sequence: TGTGCCAGCAGTGATCAGGCAGGGGGGATCTACGAGCAGTACTTC.

V and J are TRBV11-2 and TRBJ1-1; D might be TRBD1 (6 bases). Deletions cut 5 bases from V and 2 bases from J, with 12 bases between. The CDR3 extends over 14 amino acids. The germline CDR1 and CDR2 sequences are SGHAT and FQNNGV. This CDR3 reads CASSQGQLNTEAFF. The CDR3 nucleotides read TGTGCCAGCAGCCAGGGACAACTTAACACTGAAGCTTTCTTT.

This clonotype turned up a few times. This sequence joins TRBV7-2 and TRBJ2-7; D possibly uses TRBD1 or TRBD2 (5 bases each). There are 15 residues in the CDR3. Germline V gives CDR1 SGHTA, CDR2 FQGNSA. V lost 6 bases and J 3 bases, leaving 18 bases between the germline ends. CDR3 sequence reads: CASRPTRDPIYEQYF. The CDR3 coding sequence is TGTGCCAGCAGACCAACCCGGGACCCCATCTACGAGCAGTACTTC.

This clonotype came up many times. This chain joins TRBV20-1 and TRBJ1-5; TRBD1 matches at 8 bases. The V gene's germline CDR1 is DFQATT and CDR2 SNEGSKA (reference sequence). With 5 bases clipped from V and 3 bases from J, the junction kept 6 bases outside the gene matches. The CDR3 contains 14 residues. The chain's CDR3 is CSARMTGDNQPQHF. The DNA for the CDR3 is TGCAGTGCTCGGATGACAGGGGACAATCAGCCCCAGCATTTT.

The V call is TRBV2, the J call TRBJ1-2; the match to TRBD1 covers 8 bases. CDR1 and CDR2 from the germline V gene are SNHLY and FYNNEI. V dropped 6 bases and J dropped 10; count of bases not matched to a gene: 19. The CDR3 sequence is 16 residues long. The CDR3 bases are TGTGCCAGCAGCGGGGACAGGAACACCGGGGAGGTTACCTACACCTTC. This codes for CASSGDRNTGEVTYTF.

This clonotype was observed a handful of times. This chain connects TRBV4-2 to TRBJ2-2; D is unresolved. CDR3 length: 15 residues. Germline V gene data show CDR1 as LGHNA and CDR2 as YNFKEQ. V was pared by 0 bases and J by 5 bases, with 10 bases between. CDR3 residues: CASSQDWGNTGELFF. CDR3 in DNA: TGTGCCAGCAGCCAAGATTGGGGAAATACCGGGGAGCTGTTTTTT.

This clonotype was seen more than once but under ten times. V is TRBV2 and J is TRBJ1-6, with unresolved D. This CDR3 has 12 residues. Trimming took off 7 bases at V and 7 bases at J, with 8 bases between the two ends. Germline-derived CDR1 and CDR2 are SNHLY and FYNNEI. The CDR3 DNA reads TGTGCCAGCATAGGACTCAATTCACCCCTCCACTTT. Protein: CASIGLNSPLHF. The full variable domain, its missing parts supplied by reference TRBV2 and TRBJ1-6, is EPEVTQTPSHQVTQMGQEVILRCVPISNHLYFYWYRQILGQKVEFLVSFYNNEISEKSEIFDDQFSVERPDGSNFTLKIRSTKLEDSAMYFCASIGLNSPLHFGNGTRLTVT.

This clonotype was recorded many times. The chain combines TRBV24-1 with TRBJ2-1; 13 bases align to TRBD2. J lost 0 bases, V lost 4 bases, and 5 bases had no gene match. Germline V gene data show CDR1 as KGHDR and CDR2 as SFDVKD. This CDR3 comprises 18 residues. In DNA, the CDR3 is TGTGCCACCAGTGACATGACTAGCGGGAGGCCCTCCTACAATGAGCAGTTCTTC. Translating it yields CATSDMTSGRPSYNEQFF.

The V call is TRBV5-4, the J call TRBJ1-6; D ambiguous. Trimming removed 9 bases from V and 14 bases from J, with 21 bases in between. Germline CDR1 and CDR2: SGHNT and YYREEE (reference sequence). CDR3 length: 13 amino acids. CDR3 sequence (DNA): TGTGCCACCGGAAGTGGATCCGATTTTTCCCTCCACTTT. Translating it yields CATGSGSDFSLHF.

This clonotype was recorded a few times. The chain carries TRBV12-3 or TRBV12-4 and TRBJ1-5, with a tentative D call TRBD1 (5 bases). The V gene lost 2 bases and the J gene lost 3 bases, with 8 bases spanning the gap. The CDR3 totals 14 residues. The chain's CDR3 is CASSLQGTNQPQHF. CDR3 coding DNA: TGTGCCAGCAGTTTACAGGGAACCAATCAGCCCCAGCATTTT.

Comment on this clonotype: One base away lies a much larger clone, so this may be a sequencing read error. This rearrangement joins TRBV6-1 to TRBJ1-2; 8 nucleotides line up with TRBD1. This CDR3 spans 13 amino acids. Per germline, CDR1 MNHNS and CDR2 SASEGT. CDR3: CASWDRDRNGCTF. In DNA form, the CDR3 reads TGTGCCAGCTGGGACCGGGACAGGAATGGCTGCACCTTC.

The table lists this clonotype with many counts. The chain has TRBV10-1 and TRBJ1-5; D remains ambiguous. CDR1 and CDR2 from the germline V gene are WNHNN and SYGVQD (reference sequence). Trimming left V 0 bases short and J 10 bases short, with 10 bases between. The length of the CDR3 is 13 residues. CDR3 sequence reads: CASSESKSGPQHF. CDR3 DNA sequence: TGCGCCAGCAGTGAGTCGAAATCGGGCCCCCAGCATTTT.

This clonotype was seen ten or more times. The chain links TRBV12-3 or TRBV12-4 to TRBJ2-3; D gene unclear. The V gene lost 4 bases and the J gene lost 4 bases, with 6 bases spanning the gap. The length of the CDR3 is 12 residues. The CDR3 DNA is TGTGCCAGCAGTTCGGTGGCAGATACGCAGTATTTT. Amino acids: CASSSVADTQYF.

This chain joins TRBV30 and TRBJ2-2; 8 bases fit TRBD1. This CDR3 has 15 residues. J gave up 7 bases and V 0 bases, and 7 bases lay outside the gene matches. Germline CDR1 reads GTSNPN; CDR2 reads SVGIG (reference sequence). CDR3 amino acids: CAWSVVRTGFGELFF. The CDR3 DNA reads as TGTGCCTGGAGTGTAGTCAGGACAGGGTTCGGGGAGCTGTTTTTT.

This clonotype was observed many times. In nucleotides, the CDR3 is TGCGCCAGCAGCCCCAAAGCCAACTTACAGCTCCACGAGCAGTACTTC. Its translation: CASSPKANLQLHEQYF. This sequence joins TRBV4-1 and TRBJ2-7, with D hard to call. Germline V gene lookup returns CDR1 MGHRA and CDR2 YSYEKL. With 4 bases removed from V and 5 bases from J, the gap between germline ends came to 21 bases. The length of the CDR3 is 16 residues.

This clonotype has just a few counts. Lacking the conserved final phenylalanine or tryptophan, this CDR3 likely reflects a read error. The V gene is TRBV7-2, the J gene TRBJ2-3; weak D call: TRBD1 (5 bases). V lost 1 base and J lost 4, with 15 bases in between. This CDR3 is 16 amino acids long. CDR1 is SGHTA, CDR2 FQGNSA, per germline. The CDR3 bases are TGTGCCAGCAGCTTAGGGCAGGGTGAGGTTTCAGATACGCAGTATCTT. Protein sequence: CASSLGQGEVSDTQYL.

Concerning this clonotype: The junction does not match germline at one end; this may be a read error. The chain uses TRBV9 and TRBJ2-5; the match to TRBD1 covers 8 bases. CDR1 and CDR2 from the germline V gene are SGDLS and YYNGEE. The CDR3 has 13 amino acids. CDR3 protein: CAGSAMEQGDQVF. CDR3 nucleotide sequence: TGTGCCGGCAGCGCCATGGAACAGGGGGATCAGGTCTTC.

Comments on this clonotype: This may arise from a read error, as a much more abundant clone is one base away. The chain couples TRBV7-6 to TRBJ1-4; D remains unclear. This CDR3 is 13 amino acids long. Germline V gene sequence: CDR1 SGHVS, CDR2 FNYEAQ. The CDR3 DNA reads TGTACCAGCAGATCATTAAAGGATGAAAAACTGTTTTTT. The encoded protein is CTSRSLKDEKLFF.

The chain carries TRBV29-1 and TRBJ2-3; D uncertain. The CDR3 length is 11 residues. Germline values: CDR1 SQVTM, CDR2 ANQGSEA. The V gene lost 8 bases and the J gene lost 4 bases, with 10 bases spanning the gap. The CDR3 nucleotides are TGCAGCTTAACGATAGCAGATACGCAGTATTTT. Amino acids: CSLTIADTQYF.

This chain links TRBV6-1 with TRBJ2-2, with D uncertain. The CDR3 loop spans 13 amino acids. Germline loops: CDR1 MNHNS, CDR2 SASEGT. The V and J ends lost 10 bases and 3 bases respectively, with 12 bases between them. The CDR3 loop is CATYRRDTGELFF. For the CDR3, the DNA is TGTGCCACCTACCGACGGGACACCGGGGAGCTGTTTTTT.

The chain links TRBV20-1 to TRBJ2-1; D is perhaps TRBD2 (7 bases). CDR3 length: 12 amino acids. Trimming took off 3 bases at V and 9 bases at J, with 12 bases between the two ends. Germline CDR1 and CDR2: DFQATT and SNEGSKA (reference sequence). The CDR3 coding sequence is TGCAGTGCTAGGGGGGGGGCAGGTGAGCAGTTCTTC. Translation gives CSARGGAGEQFF.